The 19 T cell receptor beta chains below all came from one sample that was sequenced in a study of immune evolution from preneoplasia to lung adenocarcinoma. Here immunoSEQ multiplex PCR was the method, and the copy in TCRdb shows in-frame clones only, minus some. Among 2,500 to 3,500 clones, under 85% were seen once, and the ten largest hold over 12%. The sequencing input was FFPE adjacent normal lung tissue. These receptor sequences come from a middle-aged person with lung adenocarcinoma.

The genes are TRBV5-1 and TRBJ2-1; D gene uncertain. CDR3 length equals 14 residues. Germline CDR1 reads SGHRS; CDR2 reads YFSETQ. V was pared by 4 bases and J by 4 bases, with 12 bases between. CDR3 sequence (DNA): TGCGCCAGCAGCACCGGCACAGTTTACAATGAGCAGTTCTTC. Translation gives CASSTGTVYNEQFF.

The chain uses TRBV13 and TRBJ2-3; 10 bases are a match to TRBD1. In germline, CDR1 is PRHDT, CDR2 FYEKMQ (reference sequence). Trimming took 5 bases from V and 4 from J; bases not matched to a gene: 6. The CDR3 has 15 amino acids. CDR3 nucleotide sequence: TGTGCCAGCAGCGCGGGACAGGGGTTTTCAGATACGCAGTATTTT. It yields the protein CASSAGQGFSDTQYF. Variable domain in full (rest from reference TRBV13 and TRBJ2-3): AAGVIQSPRHLIKEKRETATLKCYPIPRHDTVYWYQQGPGQDPQFLISFYEKMQSDKGSIPDRFSAQQFSDYHSELNMSSLELGDSALYFCASSAGQGFSDTQYFGPGTRLTVL.

The chain joins TRBV18 to TRBJ2-1, with TRBD2 matching over 14 bases. The CDR3 runs 16 residues. The germline V gene encodes CDR1 KGHSH and CDR2 LQKENI. Trimming cost V 4 bases and J 5 bases; bases outside gene matches: 4. CDR3 protein: CASSQGLAGANNEQFF. The CDR3 DNA sequence: TGTGCCAGCTCACAGGGACTAGCGGGGGCCAACAATGAGCAGTTCTTC.

The V gene is TRBV11-2, the J gene TRBJ2-1; 8 positions match TRBD2. Germline lookup yields CDR1 SGHAT and CDR2 FQNNGV. The CDR3 covers 18 residues. V dropped 5 bases and J dropped 2; count of bases not matched to a gene: 14. The CDR3 sequence is CASSRHKFGRAAYNEQFF. The CDR3, as DNA: TGTGCCAGCAGCCGTCATAAGTTCGGGAGGGCGGCCTACAATGAGCAGTTCTTC.

The chain has TRBV10-2 and TRBJ1-5; 8 bases align to TRBD1. The CDR3 is 13 amino acids. Germline CDR1 is WSHSY and CDR2 is SAAADI. V lost 6 bases and J lost 7; bases outside the gene matches: 5. CDR3 in amino acids: CASRDRVPQPQHF. CDR3 in DNA: TGCGCCAGCAGGGACAGGGTCCCCCAGCCCCAGCATTTT.

The J gene is TRBJ1-2, the V gene TRBV28, with TRBD1 matching over 12 bases. Trimming at V came to 2 bases and at J to 8 bases, leaving 9 bases not matched to a gene. The germline gives CDR1 MDHEN, CDR2 SYDVKM. CDR3 size: 16 residues. The CDR3 DNA reads TGTGCCAGCAGTTTACCTGGGACAGGGGGCGCCTTAGGCTACACCTTC. This gives the protein CASSLPGTGGALGYTF.

Turning to this clone: Other DNA sequences in the sample encode the same CDR3. The rearrangement joins TRBV29-1 to TRBJ2-3; TRBD2 might be the D (6 bases). The V end was cut by 6 bases, the J end by 2 bases, with 9 bases between. The CDR3 length is 12 residues. Per the germline V gene, CDR1 is SQVTM and CDR2 is ANQGSEA. Here the CDR3 DNA reads TGCAGCGTCGGGGACTCCACAGATACGCAGTATTTT. This codes for CSVGDSTDTQYF.

CDR3 coding DNA: TGTGCCAGCAGCTCCACGGGACTAGCAAACGGGGAGCTGTTTTTT. This gives the protein CASSSTGLANGELFF. The V call is TRBV7-2, the J call TRBJ2-2; 9 nucleotides agree with TRBD2. From germline, CDR1 is SGHTA and CDR2 FQGNSA. V was clipped by 4 bases and J by 7 bases; unmatched bases: 7. CDR3 length: 15 residues.

The chain carries TRBV4-1 and TRBJ2-1, with D unclear. V was trimmed by 2 bases and J by 5 bases, leaving 19 bases between them. Per germline, CDR1 MGHRA and CDR2 YSYEKL. CDR3 length: 17 residues. CDR3 sequence reads: CASSQKAPLPIHNEQFF. The CDR3 DNA sequence: TGCGCCAGCAGCCAAAAGGCCCCCCTACCGATCCACAATGAGCAGTTCTTC.

The CDR3 protein is CASSPFWGNQPQHF. The DNA for the CDR3 is TGTGCCAGCAGTCCTTTTTGGGGTAATCAGCCCCAGCATTTT. The rearrangement links TRBV6-5 to TRBJ1-5; D uncertain. This CDR3 comprises 14 residues. Looked up from germline, CDR1 is MNHEY and CDR2 is SVGAGI. V was shortened by 5 bases and J by 4 bases, with 12 bases between the two germline ends.

The rearrangement links TRBV15 to TRBJ2-2; D is unclear. Germline V gene lookup returns CDR1 LNHNV and CDR2 YYDKDF (reference sequence). V was pared by 0 bases and J by 7 bases, with 6 bases between. This CDR3 contains 13 residues. CDR3 nucleotides: TGTGCCACCAGCAGAGATCGGAGCGGGGAGCTGTTTTTT. Protein sequence: CATSRDRSGELFF.

The J gene is TRBJ2-5, the V gene TRBV5-1, with 11 bases identical to TRBD1. The CDR3 is 18 amino acids. Germline CDR1 is SGHRS and CDR2 is YFSETQ. With 2 bases clipped from V and 4 bases from J, the junction kept 13 bases outside the gene matches. The CDR3 is CASSLSGTGGVLVETQYF. The CDR3, as DNA: TGCGCCAGCAGCTTATCCGGGACAGGGGGAGTGTTGGTAGAGACCCAGTACTTC. Drawing the rest from reference TRBV5-1 and TRBJ2-5, the complete variable domain is KAGVTQTPRYLIKTRGQQVTLSCSPISGHRSVSWYQQTPGQGLQFLFEYFSETQRNKGNFPGRFSGRQFSNSRSEMNVSTLELGDSALYLCASSLSGTGGVLVETQYFGPGTRLLVL.

This sequence joins TRBV6-6 and TRBJ1-1; D perhaps matches TRBD1 (5 bases). Germline V lookup: CDR1 MNHNY, CDR2 SVGAGI (reference sequence). V lost 7 bases and J lost 4, with 16 bases in between. The CDR3 consists of 14 residues. The CDR3 DNA follows: TGTGCCAGCATCCCCCGGGACTCGAGCACTGAAGCTTTCTTT. Its translation is CASIPRDSSTEAFF.

This chain joins TRBV14 and TRBJ2-1, with D unclear. The CDR3 has 15 residues. Trimming pared 0 bases from V and 2 bases from J, leaving 8 bases between. Germline V CDR1 and CDR2: SGHDN, FVKESK. The CDR3 DNA follows: TGTGCCAGCAGCCAAGATGCCTACACCTACAATGAGCAGTTCTTC. This sequence encodes CASSQDAYTYNEQFF.

The table lists this clone with a few counts. This chain connects TRBV5-6 to TRBJ2-5, with 8 bases lining up with TRBD2. J gave up 6 bases and V 1 base, and 8 bases lay outside the gene matches. Germline CDR1 and CDR2: SGHDT and YYEEEE. The CDR3 extends over 15 amino acids. CDR3 amino acids: CASSLLTGGPQTQYF. CDR3 in DNA: TGTGCCAGCAGCTTGTTGACGGGGGGGCCTCAGACCCAGTACTTC.

This chain uses TRBV6-6 with TRBJ1-2, with D maybe TRBD1 (5 bases). The CDR3 consists of 12 residues. V was clipped by 6 bases and J by 4 bases, with 9 bases between them. Germline V gene lookup returns CDR1 MNHNY and CDR2 SVGAGI (reference sequence). Here the CDR3 reads CASRPGTYGYTF. In DNA form, the CDR3 reads TGTGCCAGCAGACCGGGGACCTATGGCTACACCTTC.

The chain couples TRBV4-3 to TRBJ2-1; 11 positions match TRBD2. This CDR3 contains 16 residues. Trimming cost V 1 base and J 6 bases; bases outside gene matches: 5. Germline CDR1 is LGHNA and CDR2 is YSLEER. CDR3 sequence (DNA): TGCGCCAGCAGCCAAGCAATCCTAGCGGGAGGCAATGAGCAGTTCTTC. This gives the protein CASSQAILAGGNEQFF.

The chain recombines TRBV9 with TRBJ1-5; 9 positions agree with TRBD1. The ends lost 4 bases at V and 7 bases at J; junction bases unmatched: 6. Germline V gene lookup returns CDR1 SGDLS and CDR2 YYNGEE. This CDR3 region has 14 residues. The CDR3 DNA reads TGTGCCAGCAGCTCCGGGACAGGGTGGCAGCCCCAGCATTTT. Translation gives CASSSGTGWQPQHF.

The V and J genes are TRBV6-4 and TRBJ2-1; either TRBD1 or TRBD2 may supply D (5 bases each). The CDR3 spans 14 residues. The germline V gene has CDR1 MRHNA and CDR2 SNTAGT. V gave up 0 bases and J gave up 5 bases, with 8 bases separating them. The CDR3 spells CASSDSGDHNEQFF. For the CDR3, the DNA is TGTGCCAGCAGTGACTCGGGGGACCACAATGAGCAGTTCTTC.